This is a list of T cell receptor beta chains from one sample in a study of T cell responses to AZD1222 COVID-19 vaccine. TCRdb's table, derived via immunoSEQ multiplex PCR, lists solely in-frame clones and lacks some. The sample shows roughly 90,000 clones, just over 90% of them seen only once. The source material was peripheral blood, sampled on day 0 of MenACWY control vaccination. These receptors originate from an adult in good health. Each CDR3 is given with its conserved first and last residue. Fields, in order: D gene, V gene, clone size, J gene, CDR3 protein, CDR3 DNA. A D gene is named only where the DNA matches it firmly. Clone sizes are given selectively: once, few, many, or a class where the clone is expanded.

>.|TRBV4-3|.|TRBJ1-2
CASSQEWRQSNFYGYTF
TGCGCCAGCAGCCAAGAGTGGCGACAGAGCAATTTCTATGGCTACACCTTC
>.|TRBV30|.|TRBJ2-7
CAWSELGYEQYF
TGTGCCTGGAGTGAGCTGGGTTACGAGCAGTACTTC
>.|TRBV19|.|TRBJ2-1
CASSKILRGGPNEQFF
TGTGCCAGTAGTAAAATCCTGCGGGGTGGCCCTAATGAGCAGTTCTTC
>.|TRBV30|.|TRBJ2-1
CAWDYGPQQFF
TGTGCCTGGGACTACGGGCCTCAGCAGTTCTTC
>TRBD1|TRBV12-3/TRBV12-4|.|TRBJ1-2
CASSPRDSYGYTF
TGTGCCAGCAGCCCTAGGGACAGCTATGGCTACACCTTC
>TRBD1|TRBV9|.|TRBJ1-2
CASSPSTGLNYGYTF
TGTGCCAGCAGCCCTTCGACAGGGCTGAACTATGGCTACACCTTC
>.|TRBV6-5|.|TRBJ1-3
CASSTGFTGNTIYF
TGTGCCAGCAGTACAGGGTTTACTGGAAACACCATATATTTT
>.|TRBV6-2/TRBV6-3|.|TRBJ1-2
CASSYSNRRDGYTF
TGTGCCAGCAGTTACTCGAATAGACGGGACGGCTACACCTTC
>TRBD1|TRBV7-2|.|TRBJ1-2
CASSLGGQGYGYTF
TGTGCCAGCAGCTTAGGAGGACAGGGCTATGGCTACACCTTC
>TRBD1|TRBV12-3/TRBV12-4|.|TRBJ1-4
CASRSGTEEKLFF
TGTGCCAGCAGGTCCGGGACAGAAGAAAAACTGTTTTTT
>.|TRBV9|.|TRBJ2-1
CASSVTGNEQFF
TGTGCCAGCAGCGTAACAGGTAATGAGCAGTTCTTC
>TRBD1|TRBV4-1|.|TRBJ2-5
CASSTPGQPETQYF
TGCGCCAGCAGTACACCGGGACAGCCCGAGACCCAGTACTTC
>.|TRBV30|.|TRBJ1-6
CAWRDRRNNSPLHF
TGTGCCTGGAGGGACAGAAGAAATAATTCACCCCTCCACTTT
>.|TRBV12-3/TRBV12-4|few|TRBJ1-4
CASSLKGEKLFF
TGTGCCAGCAGTTTAAAAGGGGAAAAACTGTTTTTT
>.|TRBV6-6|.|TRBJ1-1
CASSFTGGADTEAFF
TGTGCCAGCAGTTTCACGGGGGGCGCGGACACTGAAGCTTTCTTT
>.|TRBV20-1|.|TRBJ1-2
CSASAGQTDGYTF
TGCAGTGCTAGTGCAGGACAGACGGATGGCTACACCTTC
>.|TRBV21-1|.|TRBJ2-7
CASSKGLACRRSYEQYF
TGTGCCAGCAGCAAAGGACTAGCGTGCCGCCGAAGCTACGAGCAGTACTTC
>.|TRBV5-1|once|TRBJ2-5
CASSLTQETQYF
TGCGCCAGCAGCTTGACCCAAGAGACCCAGTACTTC
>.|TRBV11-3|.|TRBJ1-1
CASSPLWKGYTEAFF
TGTGCCAGCAGCCCTCTCTGGAAAGGGTACACTGAAGCTTTCTTT
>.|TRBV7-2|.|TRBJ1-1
CASSLGRALRLPLPEAFF
TGTGCCAGCAGCTTAGGAAGGGCACTACGTCTCCCCCTCCCTGAAGCTTTCTTT
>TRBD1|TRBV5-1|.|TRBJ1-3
CASSGDSRTGNTIYF
TGCGCCAGCAGCGGGGACAGCCGAACGGGAAACACCATATATTTT
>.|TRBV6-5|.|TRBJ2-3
CASSLLRDPSDTQYF
TGTGCCAGCAGCCTTCTGCGGGACCCCTCAGATACGCAGTATTTT
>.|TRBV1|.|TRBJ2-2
CTSSQPDRKNTGELFF
TGCACCAGCAGCCAACCTGACAGGAAGAACACCGGGGAGCTGTTTTTT
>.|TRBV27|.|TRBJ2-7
CASSLTGFPYEQYF
TGTGCCAGCAGTTTGACAGGTTTTCCCTACGAGCAGTACTTC
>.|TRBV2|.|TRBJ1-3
CASSAWDVDEF
TGTGCCAGCAGTGCTTGGGACGTCGATGAGTTT
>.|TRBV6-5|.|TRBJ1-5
CASSYPRLESNQPQHF
TGTGCCAGCAGTTACCCGAGATTAGAAAGCAATCAGCCCCAGCATTTT
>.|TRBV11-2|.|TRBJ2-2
CASSPRFGGNGELFF
TGTGCCAGCAGCCCAAGGTTCGGAGGCAACGGGGAGCTGTTTTTT
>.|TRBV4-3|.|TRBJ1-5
CASSQDRGQPQHF
TGCGCCAGCAGCCAAGATCGGGGGCAGCCCCAGCATTTT
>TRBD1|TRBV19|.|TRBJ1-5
CASKPGQQHNQPQHF
TGTGCCAGTAAACCGGGACAGCAACACAATCAGCCCCAGCATTTT
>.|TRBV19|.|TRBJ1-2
CASSQGNYNGYTF
TGTGCCAGTTCACAGGGTAACTACAATGGCTACACCTTC
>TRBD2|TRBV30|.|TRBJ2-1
CAWSMLAGGGEQFF
TGTGCCTGGAGTATGTTAGCGGGAGGAGGCGAGCAGTTCTTC
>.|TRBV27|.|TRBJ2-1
CASSSFRSSYNEQFF
TGTGCCAGCAGCTCTTTCCGGAGCTCCTACAATGAGCAGTTCTTC
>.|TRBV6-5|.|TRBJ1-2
CASRPNRASNYGYTF
TGTGCCAGCAGACCGAACCGGGCGTCTAACTATGGCTACACCTTC
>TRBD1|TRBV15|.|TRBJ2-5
CATNEGQGPWETQYF
TGTGCCACCAACGAAGGACAGGGCCCATGGGAGACCCAGTACTTC
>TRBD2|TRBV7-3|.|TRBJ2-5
CASSPGLAGAETQYF
TGTGCCAGCAGCCCCGGACTAGCGGGAGCAGAGACCCAGTACTTC
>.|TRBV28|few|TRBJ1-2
CASSPPGVGGYTF
TGTGCCAGCAGCCCTCCTGGGGTGGGGGGCTACACCTTC
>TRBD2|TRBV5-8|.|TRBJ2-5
CASELGTSGRETQYF
TGTGCCAGCGAGCTTGGGACTAGCGGGCGAGAGACCCAGTACTTC
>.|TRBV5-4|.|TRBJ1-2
CASHFIGDELYGYTF
TGTGCCAGCCATTTCATAGGGGACGAACTCTATGGCTACACCTTC
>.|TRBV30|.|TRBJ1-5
CAWSVPAGNQPQHF
TGTGCCTGGAGTGTACCCGCGGGAAATCAGCCCCAGCATTTT
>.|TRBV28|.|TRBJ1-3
CASRQASGNTIYF
TGTGCCAGCCGACAGGCCTCTGGAAACACCATATATTTT
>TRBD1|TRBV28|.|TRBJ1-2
CASSPTGGYGYTF
TGTGCCAGCAGCCCCACAGGGGGCTATGGCTACACCTTC
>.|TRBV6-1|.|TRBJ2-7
CASSETRYEQYF
TGTGCCAGCAGTGAGACTCGGTACGAGCAGTACTTC
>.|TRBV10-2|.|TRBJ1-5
CASSQTVSNQPQHF
TGCGCCAGCAGCCAGACCGTTAGCAATCAGCCCCAGCATTTT